This T cell receptor (beta chain) derives from a study of T cells in Graves' hyperthyroidism and ophthalmopathy. Trimming shortened V by 5 bases and J by 4 bases, and 17 bases separated the two germline ends. CDR1 and CDR2 from the germline V gene are MNHEY and SMNVEV (reference sequence). The CDR3 extends over 15 amino acids. Newly diagnosed hyperthyroidism, duration under 2 months, in patients aged 18 to 65. Authors of the study amplified TCR beta CDR3 regions from RNA transcripts. HTBI primers drove first-round RT-PCR of the TCR CDR3. Using its own MiXCR run on the multiplex PCR reads, TCRdb lists one record per CDR3 protein. The sample has hundreds of thousands of distinct CDR3 sequences; about 14% are singletons. Note on this clonotype: Its target is unknown.

Study-level results: Blood shared most expanded thyroid clonotypes above 0.001.

The source material was blood. The chain combines TRBV27 with TRBJ1-2; D possibly corresponds to TRBD1 (5 bases). This receptor was obtained from a woman under 30 with Graves' hyperthyroidism. DNA for the CDR3: TGTGCCAGCAGTCCAATCCGTGGGGGATTCTATGGCTACACCTTC. Protein product: CASSPIRGGFYGYTF.